This T cell receptor (beta chain) stems from a study of blood T cell repertoires in COVID-19 (dated by TCRdb to 2020 to 2021). About the full investigation: Collaborator samples came from the United States, Italy and Spain and covered acute and convalescent phases of COVID-19. Subjects who had been exposed to COVID-19, were actively infected with it, or had recovered from it provided the deeply sampled blood TCRbeta repertoires that made up the dataset. The material from the prospective study consisted of cDNA or gDNA derived from T cells, B-cell-depleted T cells, or PBMCs. The samples were drawn from two sources: the first 160 participants of the ongoing ImmuneRACE study, and 950 to 1,500 subjects contributed by 6 global collaborators. Where HLA class I and class II types were available, the types were taken from metadata supplied by the sample provider, not from assay-based typing. Sample metadata almost always included a de-identified subject ID, COVID-19 status, age in years and sex. The repertoires were released in a freely available public database intended as a resource for research on the immune response to SARS-CoV-2.

TCRbeta CDR3 regions were amplified from genomic DNA by means of the immunoSEQ Assay, a bias-controlled multiplex PCR. As for the original processing: Nucleated cell counts per sample were estimated from amplification of reference gene primers within the assay. To quantify the absolute abundance of each unique TCRbeta CDR3 rearrangement, sequence reads were collapsed and filtered. For each sample, productive Simpson clonality was calculated by taking the square root of Simpson's diversity index across productive rearrangements. TCRdb stores this immuneACCESS table with in-frame sequences only. Part of the clones is absent; in the studies checked, under half of the shortfall reflects unresolved V genes, and no reason is known for the rest. V, J and clone size reflect that table, while D and trimming were determined from the DNA. The sample includes some 90,000 clones, with approximately 86% observed a single time. The top ten constitute approximately 1.2% of the sample.

Overall study results and their limits: The quantity of clinical and demographic metadata differed by source and by participant and was supplied without curation.

Turning to this clone: Its antigen is still unknown. Base-call qualities are not available, and no considerably larger clone is one nucleotide away.

Collaborating institutions collected whole blood in K2EDTA tubes following their own protocols. For TCRbeta analysis, collaborator samples were shipped as frozen whole blood, as isolated PBMCs, or as DNA extracted from either sample type. CDR1 and CDR2 are read off the germline V gene (reference sequence) as MNHEY and SMNVEV. V is shortened by 2 bases, J by 5 bases, and the region joining them spans 15 bases. The CDR3 contains 15 residues, cysteine and phenylalanine counted. CDR3 DNA is the only sequence kept; it has 45 bases, read in frame from the first base. Sequencing was done on a sample of peripheral blood. Recombination joined TRBV27 with TRBJ1-1; D gene: possibly TRBD1, on 5 matching bases. This clonotype was obtained from a man of 80 years or more with active or convalescent COVID-19. DNA sequence: TGTGCCAGCAGTTTAGGAGGGGCGAGGTGGACTGAAGCTTTCTTT. Its amino acids are CASSLGGARWTEAFF.